The 20 T cell receptor beta chains in this list originate from one sample, sequenced in a study of STAT5B mutations in CD4+ large granular lymphocyte leukemia (dated by TCRdb to about 2022). The library relied on the immunoSEQ multiplex PCR assay. What TCRdb holds here is the immuneACCESS table cut down to in-frame rearrangements. Part of the clones is not present; checked against another copy, under half of the missing clones reflect an unresolved V gene, and the others are unexplained. Within this sample are 30,000 to 40,000 clones, with approximately 82% of them counted one time only. The ten largest clones capture around 7% of the sample. Specimen: CD4+ T cells from blood buffy coats. All receptors come from a human donor in good health.

The chain couples TRBV5-1 to TRBJ2-1; 11 bases are shared with TRBD2. This CDR3 has 15 amino acids. Trimming cost V 2 bases and J 7 bases; bases outside gene matches: 5. Germline V lookup: CDR1 SGHRS, CDR2 YFSETQ. This CDR3 reads CASSLVAGGKNEQFF. For the CDR3, the DNA is TGCGCCAGCAGCTTAGTAGCGGGAGGGAAGAATGAGCAGTTCTTC.

The chain employs TRBV28 and TRBJ2-1; D not resolved. CDR1 and CDR2 (germline): MDHEN, SYDVKM. This CDR3 is built from 11 residues. V lost 10 bases, J lost 0 bases, and 4 bases lay in between. The DNA of the CDR3 is TGTGCCACCGGCTCCTACAATGAGCAGTTCTTC. This codes for CATGSYNEQFF.

This chain connects TRBV7-2 to TRBJ1-5, with D unresolved. This CDR3 has 14 amino acids. Per germline, CDR1 SGHTA and CDR2 FQGNSA. Trimming removed 5 bases from V and 2 bases from J, with 10 bases in between. In DNA form, the CDR3 reads TGTGCCAGCAGCGACGCGCGAGGCAATCAGCCCCAGCATTTT. Protein product: CASSDARGNQPQHF.

The rearrangement joins TRBV27 to TRBJ2-7; the D is unclear. The CDR3 totals 12 residues. CDR1 MNHEY and CDR2 SMNVEV come from the germline V gene (reference sequence). The V end was cut by 10 bases, the J end by 5 bases, with 15 bases between. This chain's CDR3 is CATQWAQDEQYF. DNA of the CDR3: TGTGCCACCCAATGGGCCCAAGACGAGCAGTACTTC.

The CDR3 sequence: CASSILSANTEAFF. DNA of the CDR3: TGTGCCAGTAGTATTCTCTCGGCGAACACTGAAGCTTTCTTT. The chain employs TRBV19 and TRBJ1-1; D gene ambiguous. This CDR3 spans 14 amino acids. V gave up 3 bases and J gave up 1 base, with 9 bases separating them. In germline, CDR1 is LNHDA, CDR2 SQIVND (reference sequence).

CDR3 DNA: TGTGCCAGCAGTTTCGGACCGATCTCTGGGGCCAACGTCCTGACTTTC. It translates to CASSFGPISGANVLTF. The chain has TRBV27 and TRBJ2-6, with unresolved D. With 3 bases removed from V and 0 bases from J, the gap between germline ends came to 9 bases. The CDR3 is 16 amino acids. From germline, CDR1 is MNHEY and CDR2 SMNVEV (reference sequence). Complete variable domain (other parts from reference TRBV27 and TRBJ2-6): EAQVTQNPRYLITVTGKKLTVTCSQNMNHEYMSWYRQDPGLGLRQIYYSMNVEVTDKGDVPEGYKVSRKEKRNFPLILESPSPNQTSLYFCASSFGPISGANVLTFGAGSRLTVL.

The genes are TRBV4-3 and TRBJ1-2; the D is unclear. V was trimmed by 4 bases and J by 6 bases, leaving 15 bases between them. Germline CDR1 LGHNA, CDR2 YSLEER. This CDR3 is built from 14 residues. Here the CDR3 reads CASSPGSTGNGYTF. The DNA for the CDR3 is TGCGCCAGCAGCCCGGGAAGTACTGGTAATGGCTACACCTTC.

This chain joins TRBV11-3 and TRBJ2-7; 8 bases line up with TRBD2. Trimming at V came to 3 bases and at J to 0 bases, leaving 4 bases not matched to a gene. Germline lookup yields CDR1 SGHNT and CDR2 YENEEA. The CDR3 runs to 15 residues. This CDR3 reads CASSFAGTSSYEQYF. In DNA, the CDR3 is TGTGCCAGCAGCTTTGCCGGGACTAGCTCCTACGAGCAGTACTTC.

The chain carries TRBV2 and TRBJ2-7; tentatively, D is TRBD1 or TRBD2 (5 bases each). The CDR3 extends over 12 amino acids. V gave up 6 bases and J gave up 5 bases, with 11 bases separating them. Germline lookup yields CDR1 SNHLY and CDR2 FYNNEI. The CDR3 protein is CASRAGTNEQYF. Written as DNA, the CDR3 is TGTGCCAGCAGGGCCGGGACGAACGAGCAGTACTTC.

The rearrangement uses TRBV10-3 and TRBJ1-1; the D gene is possibly TRBD1 (5 bases). CDR1 ENHRY and CDR2 SYGVKD come from the germline V gene. With 10 bases removed from V and 5 bases from J, the gap between germline ends came to 26 bases. The CDR3 is 16 residues long. CDR3 sequence: CATAEPAGGARTEAFF. The CDR3 DNA is TGTGCCACCGCCGAGCCGGCTGGAGGGGCGCGGACTGAAGCTTTCTTT.

This chain uses TRBV9 with TRBJ2-3; 7 bases align to TRBD2. CDR3 length: 15 amino acids. Germline-derived CDR1 and CDR2 are SGDLS and YYNGEE. Losses at the gene ends were 4 bases for V and 2 bases for J; bases not matched to a gene: 7. As DNA, the CDR3 is TGTGCCAGCAGCCTAACTAGCGTAAACACAGATACGCAGTATTTT. As protein: CASSLTSVNTDTQYF. Full variable domain (rest looked up from reference TRBV9 and TRBJ2-3): DSGVTQTPKHLITATGQRVTLRCSPRSGDLSVYWYQQSLDQGLQFLIQYYNGEERAKGNILERFSAQQFPDLHSELNLSSLELGDSALYFCASSLTSVNTDTQYFGPGTRLTVL.

The chain links TRBV29-1 to TRBJ1-1, with a weak D call TRBD1 (6 bases). Trimming left V 6 bases short and J 5 bases short, with 19 bases between. Germline loops: CDR1 SQVTM, CDR2 ANQGSEA. The CDR3 runs to 14 residues. CDR3 nucleotides: TGCAGCGTCCAAAGGACAGTAGGGATGACTGAAGCTTTCTTT. Translated: CSVQRTVGMTEAFF.

This clone was counted a single time. DNA of the CDR3: TGTGCCAGCAGCAACCAAATGCGCGAAAAACTGTTTTTT. Translated: CASSNQMREKLFF. The chain joins TRBV7-2 to TRBJ1-4; D gene unclear. The length of the CDR3 is 13 residues. Trimming took 5 bases from V and 8 from J, leaving 12 bases between them. Germline V lookup: CDR1 SGHTA, CDR2 FQGNSA. Complete variable domain (other parts from reference TRBV7-2 and TRBJ1-4): GAGVSQSPSNKVTEKGKDVELRCDPISGHTALYWYRQSLGQGLEFLIYFQGNSAPDKSGLPSDRFSAERTGGSVSTLTIQRTQQEDSAVYLCASSNQMREKLFFGSGTQLSVL.

J is TRBJ2-1 and V is TRBV10-3; tentatively, D is TRBD1 or TRBD2 (5 bases each). The CDR3 runs to 14 residues. CDR1 ENHRY and CDR2 SYGVKD come from the germline V gene. The V and J ends lost 10 bases and 7 bases respectively, with 20 bases between them. The CDR3: CATDPGRLSNEQFF. The CDR3 DNA sequence: TGTGCCACAGATCCGGGACGGCTTTCGAATGAGCAGTTCTTC.

This chain uses TRBV5-6 with TRBJ2-1, with 9 bases matching TRBD1. In germline, CDR1 is SGHDT, CDR2 YYEEEE. J was trimmed by 2 bases and V by 5 bases; bases with no gene match: 8. The CDR3 sequence is 16 residues long. The CDR3 region is CASSPTGTGTYNEQFF. In DNA, the CDR3 is TGTGCCAGCAGTCCCACCGGGACAGGGACCTACAATGAGCAGTTCTTC.

The J gene is TRBJ2-3, the V gene TRBV19; 7 nucleotides align to TRBD2. V shed 1 base, J shed 0 bases, and the junction held 7 bases outside the gene matches. The CDR3 spans 17 residues. Germline loops: CDR1 LNHDA, CDR2 SQIVND (reference sequence). This CDR3 reads CASSIGLAVPSTDTQYF. In DNA, the CDR3 is TGTGCCAGTAGTATAGGGCTAGCGGTACCTAGCACAGATACGCAGTATTTT.

The chain combines TRBV6-6 with TRBJ2-5; D is unresolved. V was clipped by 3 bases and J by 0 bases, with 11 bases between them. CDR3 length equals 15 residues. The V gene's germline CDR1 is MNHNY and CDR2 SVGAGI (reference sequence). DNA for the CDR3: TGTGCCAGCAGTTATTCAGACACGCACCAAGAGACCCAGTACTTC. Its translation is CASSYSDTHQETQYF.

This rearrangement joins TRBV2 to TRBJ1-6; the D is unclear. There are 15 residues in the CDR3. The V gene's germline CDR1 is SNHLY and CDR2 FYNNEI. V dropped 2 bases and J dropped 5 bases, with 10 bases sitting between them. This CDR3 reads CASSERSGNNSPLHF. In DNA form, the CDR3 reads TGTGCCAGCAGTGAAAGGAGTGGCAATAATTCACCCCTCCACTTT. Full variable domain (outside the CDR3, taken from reference TRBV2 and TRBJ1-6): EPEVTQTPSHQVTQMGQEVILRCVPISNHLYFYWYRQILGQKVEFLVSFYNNEISEKSEIFDDQFSVERPDGSNFTLKIRSTKLEDSAMYFCASSERSGNNSPLHFGNGTRLTVT.

The chain has TRBV10-3 and TRBJ2-1; 7 nucleotides match TRBD2. With V trimmed by 3 bases and J by 6 bases, 8 bases remained unmatched. In germline, CDR1 is ENHRY, CDR2 SYGVKD. The CDR3 covers 15 residues. CDR3 sequence (DNA): TGTGCCATCAGTGACCCCCGCCCGGGAGGCAATGAGCAGTTCTTC. Its protein product is CAISDPRPGGNEQFF.

This clone is termed medium-sized. CDR3 nucleotide sequence: TGTGCCAGTAGTATACCGACGGGGTTTGGGTCTGGGGCCAACGTCCTGACTTTC. Protein: CASSIPTGFGSGANVLTF. The chain is built from TRBV19 and TRBJ2-6; D perhaps matches TRBD2 (5 bases). The V end lost 2 bases, the J end lost 1 base, and 15 bases lay between the germline ends. The CDR3 consists of 18 residues. CDR1 LNHDA and CDR2 SQIVND come from the germline V gene (reference sequence).